A selection of T cell receptor beta chains follows, all from one sample in a study of Ad26.COV2.S vaccination and SARS-CoV-2 variants. Libraries were prepared by immunoSEQ multiplex PCR; TCRdb keeps only in-frame clonotypes and omits some of them. The sample has 85,000 to 120,000 clones, over 70% seen once. Material: peripheral blood, obtained after recovery from COVID-19. The receptor source for this set is a human donor who had recovered from COVID-19. CDR3s include the opening cysteine and the closing phenylalanine or tryptophan. The D gene is left open where the match is weak. Clone size is not always given. Where it is, it says once, few, many or a class for expanded clones.

>TRBJ2-5|.|TRBV5-1|TRBD1
CASSLGGQVQTETQYF
TGCGCCAGCAGCTTGGGGGGACAGGTACAAACAGAGACCCAGTACTTC
>TRBJ1-1|.|TRBV7-2|.
CASSWREGTEAFF
TGTGCCAGCAGCTGGAGGGAGGGGACTGAAGCTTTCTTT
>TRBJ1-1|.|TRBV5-1|.
CASSLVAAGNTEAFF
TGCGCCAGCAGCTTGGTGGCCGCCGGGAACACTGAAGCTTTCTTT
>TRBJ1-1|few|TRBV3-1/TRBV3-2|.
CASSAGRDTEAFF
TGTGCCAGCAGTGCGGGACGGGACACTGAAGCTTTCTTT
>TRBJ2-3|few|TRBV5-6|TRBD2
CASSLAGSAGGLTDTQYF
TGTGCCAGCAGCTTGGCAGGCTCTGCGGGGGGGTTAACAGATACGCAGTATTTT
>TRBJ1-6|.|TRBV6-5|.
CASYTGRNSPLHF
TGTGCCAGCTATACAGGGAGGAATTCACCCCTCCACTTT
>TRBJ1-2|.|TRBV6-6|.
CASSPQGFSGYTF
TGTGCCAGCAGTCCCCAGGGGTTCAGTGGCTACACCTTC
>TRBJ1-6|.|TRBV4-1|TRBD1
CASSSRTGGLSTYNSPLHF
TGCGCCAGCAGCTCTCGGACAGGGGGCTTATCGACCTATAATTCACCCCTCCACTTT
>TRBJ2-5|.|TRBV6-5|.
CASRADGETQYF
TGTGCCAGCAGGGCAGATGGAGAGACCCAGTACTTC
>TRBJ2-3|.|TRBV4-1|.
CASSQDRRTPLVSTQYF
TGCGCCAGCAGCCAAGATCGAAGGACTCCCCTAGTGAGTACGCAGTATTTT
>TRBJ2-3|.|TRBV6-5|TRBD1
CASSYGTVADTQYF
TGTGCCAGCAGTTACGGGACAGTGGCAGATACGCAGTATTTT
>TRBJ1-5|.|TRBV19|.
CASSIDFDRPLGQPQHF
TGTGCCAGTAGTATAGATTTCGACAGACCTTTGGGTCAGCCCCAGCATTTT
>TRBJ1-1|.|TRBV6-6|.
CASLRGSEAFF
TGTGCCAGCCTGAGGGGTTCTGAAGCTTTCTTT
>TRBJ1-4|.|TRBV27|.
CASSPMFSTNEKLFF
TGTGCCAGCAGTCCCATGTTCTCAACTAATGAAAAACTGTTTTTT
>TRBJ2-3|.|TRBV4-2|.
CASSQDGDREYF
TGTGCCAGCAGCCAAGATGGAGATAGGGAGTATTTT
>TRBJ1-4|few|TRBV27|.
CASSPRGEKLFF
TGTGCCAGCAGCCCCCGGGGAGAAAAACTGTTTTTT
>TRBJ1-2|.|TRBV6-6|.
CASRQTTAYGYTF
TGTGCCAGCAGGCAGACGACGGCCTACGGCTACACCTTC
>TRBJ2-3|.|TRBV27|.
CASSLSGWSDTQYF
TGTGCCAGCAGTTTATCGGGGTGGTCAGATACGCAGTATTTT
>TRBJ2-2|.|TRBV11-2|.
CASSFLRATNTGELFF
TGTGCCAGCAGCTTTCTCCGAGCCACGAACACCGGGGAGCTGTTTTTT
>TRBJ2-1|once|TRBV4-3|TRBD2
CASSQVVAGGDNEQFF
TGCGCCAGCAGCCAAGTTGTAGCGGGGGGGGACAATGAGCAGTTCTTC
>TRBJ1-2|.|TRBV28|.
CASTPPRTEFYGYTF
TGTGCCAGCACTCCGCCGCGGACAGAGTTTTATGGCTACACCTTC
>TRBJ1-1|.|TRBV20-1|.
CSARDDEAFF
TGCAGTGCTAGGGACGATGAAGCTTTCTTT
>TRBJ2-2|.|TRBV11-2|.
CASSVLGPTGELFF
TGTGCCAGCAGCGTTCTGGGGCCCACCGGGGAGCTGTTTTTT